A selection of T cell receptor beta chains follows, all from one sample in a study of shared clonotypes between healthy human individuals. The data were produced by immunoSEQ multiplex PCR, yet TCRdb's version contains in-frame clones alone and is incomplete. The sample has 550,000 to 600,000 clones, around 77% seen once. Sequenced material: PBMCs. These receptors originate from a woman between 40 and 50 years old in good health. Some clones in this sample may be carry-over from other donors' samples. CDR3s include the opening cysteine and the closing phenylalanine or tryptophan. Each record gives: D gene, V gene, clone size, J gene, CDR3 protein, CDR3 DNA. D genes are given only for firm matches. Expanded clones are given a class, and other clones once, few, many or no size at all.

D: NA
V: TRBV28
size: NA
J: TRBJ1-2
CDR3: CASSPSLNYGYTF
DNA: TGTGCCAGCAGCCCCTCCCTTAACTATGGCTACACCTTC

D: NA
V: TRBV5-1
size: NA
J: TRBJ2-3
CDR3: CASSLADWARDTQYF
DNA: TGCGCCAGCAGCTTGGCCGATTGGGCCAGGGATACGCAGTATTTT

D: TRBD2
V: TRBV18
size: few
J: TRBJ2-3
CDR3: CASSPSLAGGPGDTQYF
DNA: TGTGCCAGCTCACCCTCTCTGGCGGGAGGGCCCGGGGATACGCAGTATTTT

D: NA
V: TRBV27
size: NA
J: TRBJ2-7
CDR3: CASSLSGRAEQYF
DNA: TGTGCCAGCAGTTTATCGGGCAGGGCGGAGCAGTACTTC

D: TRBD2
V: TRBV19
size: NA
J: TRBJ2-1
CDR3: CASRSSGATYNEQFF
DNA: TGTGCCAGTAGGTCTAGCGGAGCAACCTACAATGAGCAGTTCTTC

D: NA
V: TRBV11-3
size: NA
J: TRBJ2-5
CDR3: CASSFPLQETQYF
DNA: TGTGCCAGCAGCTTCCCCCTCCAAGAGACCCAGTACTTC

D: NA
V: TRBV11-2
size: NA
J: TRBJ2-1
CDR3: CASSTGLNNEQFF
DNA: TGTGCCAGCAGCACCGGACTAAACAATGAGCAGTTCTTC

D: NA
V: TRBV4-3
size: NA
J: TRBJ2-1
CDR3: CASSHVGQGPSYNEQFF
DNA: TGCGCCAGCAGCCATGTAGGGCAGGGGCCCTCCTACAATGAGCAGTTCTTC

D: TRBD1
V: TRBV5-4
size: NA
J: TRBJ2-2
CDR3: CASSWGPRRGRGTGELFF
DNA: TGTGCCAGCAGCTGGGGGCCTCGCAGGGGGCGAGGGACCGGGGAGCTGTTTTTT

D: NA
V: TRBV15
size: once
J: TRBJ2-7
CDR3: CATSLGVSYEQYF
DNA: TGTGCCACCAGCTTAGGGGTGTCCTACGAGCAGTACTTC

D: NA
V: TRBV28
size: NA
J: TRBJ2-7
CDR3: CASSSPHAGNSYEQYF
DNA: TGTGCCAGCAGTAGCCCCCATGCCGGGAACTCCTACGAGCAGTACTTC

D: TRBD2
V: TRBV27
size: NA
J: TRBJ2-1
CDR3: CASSPLAGAYNEQFF
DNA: TGTGCCAGCAGCCCACTAGCGGGGGCATACAATGAGCAGTTCTTC

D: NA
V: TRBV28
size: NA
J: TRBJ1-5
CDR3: CASSSTDAGEGQPQHF
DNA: TGTGCCAGCAGTTCCACCGACGCAGGGGAAGGTCAGCCCCAGCATTTT

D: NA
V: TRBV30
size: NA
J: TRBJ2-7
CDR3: CAWSRLGANSYEQYF
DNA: TGTGCCTGGAGTCGTCTCGGGGCTAACTCCTACGAGCAGTACTTC

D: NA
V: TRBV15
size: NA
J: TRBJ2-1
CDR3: CATSRDILGQFF
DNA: TGTGCCACCAGCAGAGATATCCTCGGACAGTTCTTC

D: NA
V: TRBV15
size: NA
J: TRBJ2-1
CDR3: CATSREPLGGNEQFF
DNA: TGTGCCACCAGCAGAGAACCCCTAGGAGGCAATGAGCAGTTCTTC

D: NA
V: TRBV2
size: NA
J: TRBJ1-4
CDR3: CASSLLSGANEKLFF
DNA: TGTGCCAGCAGTCTATTGTCAGGGGCGAATGAAAAACTGTTTTTT

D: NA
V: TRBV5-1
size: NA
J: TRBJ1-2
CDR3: CASSLEGDPSHGYTF
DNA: TGCGCCAGCAGCTTGGAGGGGGACCCTAGTCATGGCTACACCTTC

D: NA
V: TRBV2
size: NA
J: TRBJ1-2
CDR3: CASSAAGINYGYTF
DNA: TGTGCCAGCAGTGCAGCAGGGATTAACTATGGCTACACCTTC

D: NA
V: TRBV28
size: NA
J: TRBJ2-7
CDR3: CASSGIILYEQYF
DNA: TGTGCCAGCAGTGGGATCATACTCTACGAGCAGTACTTC

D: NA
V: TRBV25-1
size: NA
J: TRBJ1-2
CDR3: CASSSIRGLGIDGYTF
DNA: TGTGCCAGCAGTTCTATAAGGGGTTTGGGAATCGATGGCTACACCTTC

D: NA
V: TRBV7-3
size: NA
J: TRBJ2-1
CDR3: CASSLEGGRQGEQFF
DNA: TGTGCCAGCAGCTTAGAGGGCGGGAGACAGGGAGAGCAGTTCTTC

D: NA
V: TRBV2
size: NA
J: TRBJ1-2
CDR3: CASSEAITAGYTF
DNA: TGTGCCAGCAGTGAAGCAATCACCGCTGGCTACACCTTC

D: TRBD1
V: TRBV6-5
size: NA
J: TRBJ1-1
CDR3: CASSSDREEAFF
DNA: TGTGCCAGCAGCTCGGACAGGGAAGAAGCTTTCTTT

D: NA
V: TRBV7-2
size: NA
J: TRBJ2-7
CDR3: CASSFSSYEQYF
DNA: TGTGCCAGCAGCTTCAGCTCCTACGAGCAGTACTTC

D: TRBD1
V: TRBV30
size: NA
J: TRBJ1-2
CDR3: CALGEGARGYTF
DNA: TGTGCACTTGGAGAGGGGGCAAGAGGCTACACCTTC

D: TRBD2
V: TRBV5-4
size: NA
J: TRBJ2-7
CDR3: CASSSSGSGTPRGEQYF
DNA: TGTGCCAGCAGCTCGAGTGGAAGCGGGACCCCCCGCGGCGAGCAGTACTTC

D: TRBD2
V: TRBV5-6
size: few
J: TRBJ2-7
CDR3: CASSAGLGYEQYF
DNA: TGTGCCAGCAGCGCTGGACTAGGATACGAGCAGTACTTC

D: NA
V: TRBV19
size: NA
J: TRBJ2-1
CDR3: CASSITRARRDEQFF
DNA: TGTGCCAGTAGTATCACCCGGGCTAGGAGGGATGAGCAGTTCTTC

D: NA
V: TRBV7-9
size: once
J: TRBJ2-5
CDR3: CASSLPWTIQETQYF
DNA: TGTGCCAGCAGCTTACCGTGGACAATCCAAGAGACCCAGTACTTC

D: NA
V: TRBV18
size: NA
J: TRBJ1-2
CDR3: CASSHNPLEGYTF
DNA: TGTGCCAGCTCACACAACCCCCTCGAAGGCTACACCTTC

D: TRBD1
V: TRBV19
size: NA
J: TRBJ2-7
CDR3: CASSIETGRGQYF
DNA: TGTGCCAGTAGTATAGAGACAGGGCGTGGGCAGTACTTC

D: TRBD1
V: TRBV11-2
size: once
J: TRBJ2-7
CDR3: CASSRSAGTGREQYF
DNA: TGTGCCAGCAGCCGCTCTGCGGGGACAGGGCGGGAGCAGTACTTC

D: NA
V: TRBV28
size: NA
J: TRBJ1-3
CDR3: CASSFVGEGNTIYF
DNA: TGTGCCAGCAGTTTTGTAGGGGAGGGAAACACCATATATTTT

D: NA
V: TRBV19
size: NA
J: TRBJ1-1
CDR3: CASSIYSGAKEAFF
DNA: TGTGCCAGTAGTATATATTCAGGGGCCAAGGAAGCTTTCTTT

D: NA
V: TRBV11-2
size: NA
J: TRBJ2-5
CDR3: CASSPTGGQETQYF
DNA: TGTGCCAGCAGCCCGACCGGGGGACAAGAGACCCAGTACTTC

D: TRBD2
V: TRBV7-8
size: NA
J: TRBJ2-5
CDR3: CASSLEGLAGEETQYF
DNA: TGTGCCAGCAGCTTAGAAGGACTAGCGGGAGAAGAGACCCAGTACTTC

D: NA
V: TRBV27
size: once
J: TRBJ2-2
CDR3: CASSPLLSGELFF
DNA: TGTGCCAGCAGTCCCCTCCTCTCCGGGGAGCTGTTTTTT

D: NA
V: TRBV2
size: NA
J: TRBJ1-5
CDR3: CASSAGAGQPQHF
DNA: TGTGCCAGCAGTGCTGGGGCGGGTCAGCCCCAGCATTTT

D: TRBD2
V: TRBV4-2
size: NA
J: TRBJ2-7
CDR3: CASRRGLATSSYEQYF
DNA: TGTGCCAGCAGGCGCGGACTAGCCACATCCTCCTACGAGCAGTACTTC